Shown below are 20 T cell receptor beta chains from a single sample sequenced in a study of blood T cells in healthy people across ages (dated by TCRdb to the mid-2010s). The method behind the library was 5' RACE. Instrument used: Illumina HiSeq 2500. A second PCR of roughly 7 to 12 cycles was performed with a sample-barcoded 5' primer and a J-beta primer mix. Starting from the raw public reads, TCRdb applied fastp trimming at Q25, assembled clones with MiXCR and retained in-frame beta chains. Each entry merges the rows of one CDR3 protein and shows their most common DNA and genes. For this sample the table gives under 800,000 distinct CDR3 sequences, of which roughly 20% were detected only once. In total, the top ten clones hold 3.5% to 4% of the sample. Sequences were obtained from blood. These TCRs come from a man between 65 and 79 years old in good health.

The CDR3 loop is CASSPQIGVGGLAYEQYF. In nucleotides, the CDR3 is TGTGCCAGCAGTCCCCAAATCGGCGTGGGGGGATTAGCCTACGAGCAGTACTTC. The chain combines TRBV27 with TRBJ2-7, with D perhaps TRBD2 (6 bases). Trimming shortened V by 5 bases and J by 2 bases, and 25 bases separated the two germline ends. The CDR3 sequence is 18 residues long. Germline CDR1 is MNHEY and CDR2 is SMNVEV (reference sequence).

The chain is built from TRBV28 and TRBJ2-5, with TRBD1 identical over 7 bases. V lost 8 bases and J lost 11; bases outside the gene matches: 20. Per germline, CDR1 MDHEN and CDR2 SYDVKM. This CDR3 region has 15 residues. The CDR3 DNA reads TGTGCCAGCCAGTCCCCCGGGACAGAGACTATGAAGCAGTACTTC. It encodes CASQSPGTETMKQYF.

The V gene is TRBV11-2, the J gene TRBJ2-1; D is unresolved. V dropped 4 bases and J dropped 2 bases, with 12 bases sitting between them. Germline values: CDR1 SGHAT, CDR2 FQNNGV. The CDR3 is 15 amino acids. In DNA, the CDR3 is TGTGCCAGCAGCTCCCTCAAAGGCCCCTACAATGAGCAGTTCTTC. It specifies CASSSLKGPYNEQFF.

This clonotype came up a few times. The rearrangement links TRBV7-2 to TRBJ2-5; D call uncertain. Trimming took off 2 bases at V and 0 bases at J, with 7 bases between the two ends. The CDR3 covers 14 residues. The V gene's germline CDR1 is SGHTA and CDR2 FQGNSA. The DNA for the CDR3 is TGTGCCAGCAGCTTAACCAGCGACCAAGAGACCCAGTACTTC. It is translated as CASSLTSDQETQYF. Drawing the rest from reference TRBV7-2 and TRBJ2-5, the complete variable domain is GAGVSQSPSNKVTEKGKDVELRCDPISGHTALYWYRQSLGQGLEFLIYFQGNSAPDKSGLPSDRFSAERTGGSVSTLTIQRTQQEDSAVYLCASSLTSDQETQYFGPGTRLLVL.

The V and J genes are TRBV7-6 and TRBJ2-1, with 13 positions matching TRBD2. TRBJ2-7 matches the DNA end more closely, so the J call is doubtful. Per germline, CDR1 SGHVS and CDR2 FNYEAQ. This CDR3 has 17 residues. CDR3 loop: CASSSGLAGANSYEQYF. The CDR3 DNA reads TGTGCCAGCAGCTCCGGACTAGCGGGAGCTAACTCCTACGAGCAGTACTTC.

This rearrangement joins TRBV6-2 or TRBV6-3 to TRBJ1-4; no definite D call. This CDR3 is built from 14 residues. Trimming left V 2 bases short and J 2 bases short, with 6 bases between. Germline-derived CDR1 and CDR2 are MNHEY and SVGEGT. Written as DNA, the CDR3 is TGTGCCAGCAGTTACCGACTGACTAATGAAAAACTGTTTTTT. Translated: CASSYRLTNEKLFF.

This clonotype has only a few counts. This rearrangement joins TRBV25-1 to TRBJ2-5; possibly TRBD1 or TRBD2 for D (5 bases each). Trimming cost V 2 bases and J 1 base, with 14 bases left between them. Germline CDR1 and CDR2: MGHDK and SYGVNS. The CDR3 covers 16 residues. CDR3 loop: CASSERPGQGQETQYF. Written as DNA, the CDR3 is TGTGCCAGCAGTGAAAGGCCGGGGCAGGGCCAAGAGACCCAGTACTTC.

Remarks on this clonotype: The germline gene is not matched at one end of the junction; a read error may be the cause. This chain uses TRBV12-3 or TRBV12-4 with TRBJ2-3, with 16 bases aligning to TRBD2. CDR3 size: 17 residues. The CDR3 DNA sequence: TGTGGCAGCAGATTCTCCGGGACTAGCGGGAGGGCCAACACGCAGTATTTT. Protein sequence: CGSRFSGTSGRANTQYF.

This clonotype occurred a few times. This chain connects TRBV20-1 to TRBJ2-1; unclear D gene. V was clipped by 1 base and J by 3 bases, with 4 bases between them. Per the germline V gene, CDR1 is DFQATT and CDR2 is SNEGSKA (reference sequence). CDR3 length: 12 amino acids. DNA for the CDR3: TGCAGTGCTAGAGGGGACTACAATGAGCAGTTCTTC. Translation: CSARGDYNEQFF.

In its sample, this clonotype was seen many times. This chain connects TRBV4-1 to TRBJ1-5; no clear D gene. Between the trimmed V and J ends, which lost 0 bases and 6 bases, there was a span of 6 bases. The CDR3 totals 13 residues. Germline CDR1 is MGHRA and CDR2 is YSYEKL. The CDR3 region has the DNA TGCGCCAGCAGCCAAGATCCTGGTCAGCCCCAGCATTTT. This gives the protein CASSQDPGQPQHF.

The chain has TRBV2 and TRBJ2-7; no clear D. The V gene's germline CDR1 is SNHLY and CDR2 FYNNEI. The ends were cut back, 2 bases at V and 2 bases at J, with 4 bases in the middle. CDR3 size: 12 residues. CDR3 amino acids: CASSEWAYEQYF. The CDR3 coding sequence is TGTGCCAGCAGTGAATGGGCCTACGAGCAGTACTTC.

This rearrangement joins TRBV6-5 to TRBJ2-4, with TRBD1 matching over 10 bases. With V trimmed by 6 bases and J by 5 bases, 4 bases remained unmatched. The germline V gene has CDR1 MNHEY and CDR2 SVGAGI. This CDR3 spans 14 amino acids. The chain's CDR3 is CASRGTGEENIQYF. The CDR3 nucleotides read TGTGCCAGCAGAGGGACAGGGGAGGAAAACATTCAGTACTTC.

This clonotype has just a few counts. The V call is TRBV7-2, the J call TRBJ1-5; D is perhaps TRBD1 (5 bases). The germline CDR1 and CDR2 sequences are SGHTA and FQGNSA. V shed 2 bases and J shed 6 bases, with 11 bases lying between them. The CDR3 has 14 amino acids. The CDR3 region is CASSLRQGGQPQHF. CDR3 in DNA: TGTGCCAGCAGCTTAAGGCAGGGAGGTCAGCCCCAGCATTTT.

This clonotype was counted a few times. This chain joins TRBV3-1 and TRBJ2-2; 7 nucleotides line up with TRBD1. The germline V gene has CDR1 LGHDT and CDR2 YNNKEL (reference sequence). The CDR3 covers 15 residues. The junction had 7 bases not matched to a gene; V was cut back by 6 bases and J by 3 bases. CDR3 loop: CASRRQGADTGELFF. DNA for the CDR3: TGTGCCAGCAGGCGACAGGGAGCAGACACCGGGGAGCTGTTTTTT.

The rearrangement uses TRBV6-6 and TRBJ2-1; D might be TRBD1 (5 bases). Judging by the DNA end, TRBJ2-7 fits better; the J call may be wrong. The CDR3 sequence is 14 residues long. The germline V gene encodes CDR1 MNHNY and CDR2 SVGAGI (reference sequence). The CDR3 nucleotides read TGTGCCAGCAGTCCCACCGACAGAACCTACGAGCAGTACTTC. Protein sequence: CASSPTDRTYEQYF.

Ten or more counts support this clonotype. The chain couples TRBV20-1 to TRBJ1-3; D remains unclear. Trimming pared 1 base from V and 4 bases from J, leaving 8 bases between. The CDR3 covers 13 residues. Germline V CDR1 and CDR2: DFQATT, SNEGSKA (reference sequence). CDR3: CSARGANGNTIYF. The CDR3 DNA reads as TGCAGTGCTAGAGGGGCGAACGGAAACACCATATATTTT.

The CDR3 coding sequence is TGCAGTGCTAGATGGGACGTCCGGGAGACCCAGTACTTC. Its translation: CSARWDVRETQYF. The gene calls are TRBV20-1 and TRBJ2-5; TRBD1 or TRBD2 may be the D gene (5 bases each). V lost 2 bases and J 5 bases, leaving 12 bases between the germline ends. The CDR3 covers 13 residues. Looked up from germline, CDR1 is DFQATT and CDR2 is SNEGSKA (reference sequence).

This clonotype has just one count. The genes are TRBV10-3 and TRBJ2-1, with TRBD2 matching over 8 bases. CDR3 size: 15 residues. Germline CDR1 is ENHRY and CDR2 is SYGVKD. Losses at the gene ends were 6 bases for V and 0 bases for J; bases not matched to a gene: 4. Here the CDR3 DNA reads TGTGCCATCAGCAAGACTAGCGACTCCTACAATGAGCAGTTCTTC. It encodes CAISKTSDSYNEQFF.

The V gene is TRBV7-3, the J gene TRBJ2-7, with 12 positions matching TRBD2. The end of the DNA fits TRBJ2-1 better, so the J call may be wrong. This CDR3 has 15 residues. The germline V gene has CDR1 SGHTA and CDR2 FQGTGA. As DNA, the CDR3 is TGTGCCAGCAGCGGAACTAGCGGGAGGTCTAATGAGCAGTTCTTC. Its translation is CASSGTSGRSNEQFF.

The chain couples TRBV2 to TRBJ2-7; 13 bases line up with TRBD2. Looked up from germline, CDR1 is SNHLY and CDR2 is FYNNEI. Losses at the gene ends were 5 bases for V and 2 bases for J; bases not matched to a gene: 9. This CDR3 is 17 amino acids long. The CDR3 protein is CASSKLGLAGDAYEQYF. CDR3 bases: TGTGCCAGCAGTAAATTAGGACTAGCGGGAGATGCCTACGAGCAGTACTTC.